These 3 T cell receptor beta chains originate from one sample sequenced in a study of Ad26.COV2.S vaccination and SARS-CoV-2 variants. Only in-frame clones appear in the TCRdb table, and some are missing; sequencing was by immunoSEQ multiplex PCR. The top ten clones hold 4.5% to 7.5% of a sample with about 180,000 clones, roughly 85% of them seen once. The starting material was peripheral blood, obtained after recovery from COVID-19. These receptor sequences come from a human donor who had recovered from COVID-19.

The J gene is TRBJ1-5, the V gene TRBV28; D gene ambiguous. CDR3 size: 13 residues. The germline V gene has CDR1 MDHEN and CDR2 SYDVKM. Trimming removed 6 bases from V and 0 bases from J, with 6 bases in between. The CDR3 loop is CASRVYSNQPQHF. CDR3 sequence (DNA): TGTGCCAGCAGGGTGTATAGCAATCAGCCCCAGCATTTT. Filled out from reference TRBV28 and TRBJ1-5, the complete variable domain reads DVKVTQSSRYLVKRTGEKVFLECVQDMDHENMFWYRQDPGLGLRLIYFSYDVKMKEKGDIPEGYSVSREKKERFSLILESASTNQTSMYLCASRVYSNQPQHFGDGTRLSIL.

V and J are TRBV29-1 and TRBJ2-2; 10 bases are a match to TRBD1. The V and J ends lost 0 bases and 7 bases, in that order; junction bases with no gene match: 8. Looked up from germline, CDR1 is SQVTM and CDR2 is ANQGSEA. The CDR3 covers 16 residues. The CDR3 nucleotides read TGCAGCGTTGAAGATCGCGACAGGGGGCGCGGCGGGGAGCTGTTTTTT. The encoded protein is CSVEDRDRGRGGELFF.

The chain combines TRBV28 with TRBJ2-7; no firm D call. The germline CDR1 and CDR2 sequences are MDHEN and SYDVKM. CDR3 length: 10 residues. V gave up 8 bases and J gave up 4 bases, with 6 bases separating them. CDR3 DNA sequence: TGTGCCAGCGGCAATTACGAGCAGTACTTC. Its protein is CASGNYEQYF.